Given below is one TCR beta chain in context. Its target is not known. Per the germline V gene, CDR1 is GTSNPN and CDR2 is SVGIG (reference sequence). Trimming took 0 bases from V and 4 from J, leaving 18 bases between them. CDR3 length: 17 amino acids. Sequencing used immunoSEQ multiplex PCR; TCRdb keeps in-frame clones, though not all of them. The sample lists some 2,000 clones, approximately 90% occurring once. This sample was taken from a study of chemoradiotherapy in HPV16-positive cancers. General study points: In HPV16-positive patients, HPV-responsive T-cell expansion tracked better recurrence-free survival. HPV-specific T cells were functionally defined from only a couple of HPV16-positive patients.

The specimen comprised tumor tissue, sampled from a patient who underwent chemoradiotherapy. The chain carries TRBV30 and TRBJ1-4; D gene unclear. The receptor was isolated from a human donor with HPV-associated anogenital cancer. This CDR3 is CAWSVGFAGSGNEKLFF. In nucleotides, the CDR3 is TGTGCCTGGAGTGTAGGTTTTGCCGGCTCCGGTAATGAAAAACTGTTTTTT.